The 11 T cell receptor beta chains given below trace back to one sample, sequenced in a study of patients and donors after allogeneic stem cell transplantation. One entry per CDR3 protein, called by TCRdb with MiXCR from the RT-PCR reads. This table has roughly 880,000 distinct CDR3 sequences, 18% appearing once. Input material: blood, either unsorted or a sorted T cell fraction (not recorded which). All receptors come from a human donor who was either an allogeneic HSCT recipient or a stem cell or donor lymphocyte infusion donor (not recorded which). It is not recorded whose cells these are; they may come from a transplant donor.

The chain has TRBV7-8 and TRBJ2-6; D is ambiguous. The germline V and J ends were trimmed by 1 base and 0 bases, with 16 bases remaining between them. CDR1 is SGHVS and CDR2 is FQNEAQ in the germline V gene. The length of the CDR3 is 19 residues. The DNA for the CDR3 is TGTGCCAGCAGCTTAGGGTGGACCCCAAAGAGCTCTGGGGCCAACGTCCTGACTTTC. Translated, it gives CASSLGWTPKSSGANVLTF. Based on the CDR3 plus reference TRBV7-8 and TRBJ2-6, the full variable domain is GAGVSQSPRYKVAKRGQDVALRCDPISGHVSLFWYQQALGQGPEFLTYFQNEAQLDKSGLPSDRFFAERPEGSVSTLKIQRTQQEDSAVYLCASSLGWTPKSSGANVLTFGAGSRLTVL.

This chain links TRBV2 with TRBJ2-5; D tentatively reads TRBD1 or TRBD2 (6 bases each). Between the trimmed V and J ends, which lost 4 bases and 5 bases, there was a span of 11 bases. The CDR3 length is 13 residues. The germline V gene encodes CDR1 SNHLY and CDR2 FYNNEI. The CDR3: CASSGGARETQYF. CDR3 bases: TGTGCCAGCAGTGGGGGGGCGCGCGAGACCCAGTACTTC.

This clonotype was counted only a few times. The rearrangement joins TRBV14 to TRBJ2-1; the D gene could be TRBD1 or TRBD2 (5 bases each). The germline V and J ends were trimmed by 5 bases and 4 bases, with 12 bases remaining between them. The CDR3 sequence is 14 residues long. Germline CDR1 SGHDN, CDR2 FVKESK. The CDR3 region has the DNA TGTGCCAGCAGCTCCCAGGGAGTATACAATGAGCAGTTCTTC. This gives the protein CASSSQGVYNEQFF.

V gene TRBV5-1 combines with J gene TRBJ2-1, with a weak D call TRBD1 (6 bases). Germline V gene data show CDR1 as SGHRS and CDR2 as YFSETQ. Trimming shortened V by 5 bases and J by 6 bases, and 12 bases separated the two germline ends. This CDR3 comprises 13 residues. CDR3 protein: CASRPGETNEQFF. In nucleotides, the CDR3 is TGCGCCAGCAGGCCAGGGGAGACCAATGAGCAGTTCTTC.

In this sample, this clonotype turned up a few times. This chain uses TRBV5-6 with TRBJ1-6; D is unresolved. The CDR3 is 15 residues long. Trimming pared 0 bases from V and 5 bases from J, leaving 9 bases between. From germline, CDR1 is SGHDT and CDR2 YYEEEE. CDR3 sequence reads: CASSLVPNNNSPLHF. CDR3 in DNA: TGTGCCAGCAGCTTGGTACCCAACAATAATTCACCCCTCCACTTT. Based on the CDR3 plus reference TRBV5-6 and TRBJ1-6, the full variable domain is DAGVTQSPTHLIKTRGQQVTLRCSPKSGHDTVSWYQQALGQGPQFIFQYYEEEERQRGNFPDRFSGHQFPNYSSELNVNALLLGDSALYLCASSLVPNNNSPLHFGNGTRLTVT.

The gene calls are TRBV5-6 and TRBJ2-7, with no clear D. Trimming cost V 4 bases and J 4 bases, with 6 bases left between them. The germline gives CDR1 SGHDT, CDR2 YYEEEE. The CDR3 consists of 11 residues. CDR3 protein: CASSDEYEQYF. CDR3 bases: TGTGCCAGCAGCGATGAGTACGAGCAGTACTTC.

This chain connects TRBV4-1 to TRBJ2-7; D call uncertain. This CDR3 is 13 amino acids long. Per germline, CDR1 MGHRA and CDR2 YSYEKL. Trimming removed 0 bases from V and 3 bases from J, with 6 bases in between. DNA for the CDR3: TGCGCCAGCAGCCAAGATAAGAGCTACGAGCAGTACTTC. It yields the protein CASSQDKSYEQYF.

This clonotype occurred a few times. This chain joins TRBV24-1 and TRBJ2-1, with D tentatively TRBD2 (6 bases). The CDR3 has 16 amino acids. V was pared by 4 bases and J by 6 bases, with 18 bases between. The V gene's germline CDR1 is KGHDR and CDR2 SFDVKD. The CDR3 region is CATSDPLGRPSNEQFF. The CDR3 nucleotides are TGTGCCACCAGTGACCCCCTGGGGAGGCCCTCCAATGAGCAGTTCTTC.

The CDR3 DNA reads as TGCAGTGGAAGGACAACCACCTACGAGCAGTACTTC. This translates into CSGRTTTYEQYF. This chain connects TRBV20-1 to TRBJ2-7; possible D gene TRBD1, 5 bases. Germline loops: CDR1 DFQATT, CDR2 SNEGSKA (reference sequence). V gave up 7 bases and J gave up 2 bases, with 12 bases separating them. The CDR3 runs to 12 residues.

CDR3 residues: CASTLGGLAGEQFF. CDR3 nucleotide sequence: TGTGCCAGCACCTTGGGGGGACTAGCGGGTGAGCAGTTCTTC. The gene calls are TRBV7-3 and TRBJ2-1; 12 nucleotides line up with TRBD2. Germline loops: CDR1 SGHTA, CDR2 FQGTGA. Trimming removed 7 bases from V and 9 bases from J; junction bases left unmatched: 7. The CDR3 is 14 amino acids.

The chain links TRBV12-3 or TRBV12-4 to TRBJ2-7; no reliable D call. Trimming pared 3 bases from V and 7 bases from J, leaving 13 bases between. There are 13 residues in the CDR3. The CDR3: CASSLPSLGEQYF. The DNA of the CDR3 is TGTGCCAGCAGTTTGCCCTCGTTGGGGGAGCAGTACTTC.